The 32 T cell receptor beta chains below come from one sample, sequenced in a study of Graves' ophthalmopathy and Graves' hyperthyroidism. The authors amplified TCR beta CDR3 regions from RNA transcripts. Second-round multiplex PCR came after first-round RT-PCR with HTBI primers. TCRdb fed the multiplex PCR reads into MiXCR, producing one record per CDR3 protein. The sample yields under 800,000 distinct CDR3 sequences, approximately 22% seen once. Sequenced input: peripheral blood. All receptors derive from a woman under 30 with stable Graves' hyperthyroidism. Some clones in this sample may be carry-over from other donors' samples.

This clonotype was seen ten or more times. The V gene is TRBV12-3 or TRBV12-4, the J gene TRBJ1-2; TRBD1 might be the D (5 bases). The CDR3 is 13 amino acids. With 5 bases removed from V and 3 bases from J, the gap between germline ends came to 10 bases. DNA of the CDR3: TGTGCCAGCAGTCCACAGGAGGACTATGGCTACACCTTC. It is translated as CASSPQEDYGYTF.

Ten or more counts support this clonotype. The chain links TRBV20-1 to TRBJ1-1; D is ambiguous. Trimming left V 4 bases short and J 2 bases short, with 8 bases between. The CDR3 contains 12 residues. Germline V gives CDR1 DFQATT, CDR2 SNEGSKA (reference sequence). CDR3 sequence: CSANRPNTEAFF. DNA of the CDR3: TGCAGTGCTAACCGGCCAAACACTGAAGCTTTCTTT.

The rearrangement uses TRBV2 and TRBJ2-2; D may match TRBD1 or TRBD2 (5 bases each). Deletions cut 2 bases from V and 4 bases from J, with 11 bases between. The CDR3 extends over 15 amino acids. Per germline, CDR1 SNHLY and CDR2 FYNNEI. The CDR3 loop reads CASSERLRGTGELFF. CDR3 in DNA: TGTGCCAGCAGTGAAAGGTTGAGGGGCACCGGGGAGCTGTTTTTT. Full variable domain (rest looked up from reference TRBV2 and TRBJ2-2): EPEVTQTPSHQVTQMGQEVILRCVPISNHLYFYWYRQILGQKVEFLVSFYNNEISEKSEIFDDQFSVERPDGSNFTLKIRSTKLEDSAMYFCASSERLRGTGELFFGEGSRLTVL.

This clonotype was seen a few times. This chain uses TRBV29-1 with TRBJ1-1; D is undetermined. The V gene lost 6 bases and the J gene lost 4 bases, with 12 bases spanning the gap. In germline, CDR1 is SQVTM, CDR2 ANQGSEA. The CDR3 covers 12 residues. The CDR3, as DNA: TGCAGCGTAGAAAGGAGTGGCACTGAAGCTTTCTTT. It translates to CSVERSGTEAFF.

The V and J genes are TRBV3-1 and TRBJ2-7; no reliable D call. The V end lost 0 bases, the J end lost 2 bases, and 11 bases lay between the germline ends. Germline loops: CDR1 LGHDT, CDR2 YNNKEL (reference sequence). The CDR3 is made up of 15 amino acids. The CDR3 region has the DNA TGTGCCAGCAGCCAAGATGGTAGCCTCGCCTACGAGCAGTACTTC. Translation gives CASSQDGSLAYEQYF.

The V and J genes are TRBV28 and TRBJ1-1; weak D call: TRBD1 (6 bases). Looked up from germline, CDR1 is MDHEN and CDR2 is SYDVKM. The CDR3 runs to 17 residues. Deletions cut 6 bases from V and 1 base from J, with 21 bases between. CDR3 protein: CASRRPEQGVGNTEAFF. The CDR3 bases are TGTGCCAGCAGGAGACCTGAACAGGGAGTCGGGAACACTGAAGCTTTCTTT. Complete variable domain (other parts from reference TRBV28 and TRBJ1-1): DVKVTQSSRYLVKRTGEKVFLECVQDMDHENMFWYRQDPGLGLRLIYFSYDVKMKEKGDIPEGYSVSREKKERFSLILESASTNQTSMYLCASRRPEQGVGNTEAFFGQGTRLTVV.

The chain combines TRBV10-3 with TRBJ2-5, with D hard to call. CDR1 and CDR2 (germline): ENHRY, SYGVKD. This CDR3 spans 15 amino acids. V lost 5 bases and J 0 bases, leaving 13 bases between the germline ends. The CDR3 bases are TGTGCCATCAGTTTGACCGAAAGAGACCAAGAGACCCAGTACTTC. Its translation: CAISLTERDQETQYF.

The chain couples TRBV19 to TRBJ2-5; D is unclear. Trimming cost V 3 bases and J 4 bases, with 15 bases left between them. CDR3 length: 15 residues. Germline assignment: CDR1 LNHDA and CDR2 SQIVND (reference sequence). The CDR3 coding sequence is TGTGCCAGTAGTATCATAAGGAGTGAGTCAGAGACCCAGTACTTC. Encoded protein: CASSIIRSESETQYF.

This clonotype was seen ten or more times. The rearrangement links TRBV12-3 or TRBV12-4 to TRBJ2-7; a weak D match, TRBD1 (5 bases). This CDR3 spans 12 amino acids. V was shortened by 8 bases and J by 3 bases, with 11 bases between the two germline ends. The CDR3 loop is CASADIGYEQYF. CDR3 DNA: TGTGCCAGCGCGGACATCGGCTACGAGCAGTACTTC.

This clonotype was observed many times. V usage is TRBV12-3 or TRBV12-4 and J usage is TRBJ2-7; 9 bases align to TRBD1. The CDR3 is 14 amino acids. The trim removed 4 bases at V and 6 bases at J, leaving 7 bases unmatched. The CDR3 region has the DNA TGTGCCAGCAGTTACTCCGGGACAGGGAGCGAGCAGTACTTC. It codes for CASSYSGTGSEQYF.

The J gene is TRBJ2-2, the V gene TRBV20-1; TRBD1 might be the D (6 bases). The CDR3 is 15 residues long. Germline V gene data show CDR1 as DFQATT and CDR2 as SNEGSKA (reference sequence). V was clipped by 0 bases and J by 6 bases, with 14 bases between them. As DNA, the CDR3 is TGCAGTGCTAGAGAGGGAACTAGGGGGTCCGGGGAGCTGTTTTTT. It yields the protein CSAREGTRGSGELFF.

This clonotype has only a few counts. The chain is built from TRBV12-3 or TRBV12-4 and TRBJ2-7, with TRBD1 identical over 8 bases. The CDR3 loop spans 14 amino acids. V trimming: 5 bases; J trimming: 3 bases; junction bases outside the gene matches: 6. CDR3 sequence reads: CASSPRDRFYEQYF. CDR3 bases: TGTGCCAGCAGTCCCCGGGACAGGTTCTACGAGCAGTACTTC.

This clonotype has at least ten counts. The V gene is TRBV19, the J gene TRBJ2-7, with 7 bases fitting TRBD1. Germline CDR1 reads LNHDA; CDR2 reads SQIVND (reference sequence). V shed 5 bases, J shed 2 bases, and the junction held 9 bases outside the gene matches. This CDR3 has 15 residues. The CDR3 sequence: CASSYAGGPPYEQYF. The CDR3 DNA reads TGTGCCAGTAGTTACGCAGGGGGACCTCCCTACGAGCAGTACTTC.

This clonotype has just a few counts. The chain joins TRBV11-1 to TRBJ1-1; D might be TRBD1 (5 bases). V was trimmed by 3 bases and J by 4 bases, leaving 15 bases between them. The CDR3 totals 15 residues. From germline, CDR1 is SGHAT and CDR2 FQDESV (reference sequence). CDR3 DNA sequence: TGTGCCAGCAGCTTGAGGAGGGAGGGGAGCACTGAAGCTTTCTTT. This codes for CASSLRREGSTEAFF.

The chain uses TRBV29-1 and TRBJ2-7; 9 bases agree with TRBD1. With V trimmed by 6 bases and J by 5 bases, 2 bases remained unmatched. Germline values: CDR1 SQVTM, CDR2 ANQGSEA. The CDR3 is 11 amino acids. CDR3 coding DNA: TGCAGCGTCCGGACAGGGGACGAGCAGTACTTC. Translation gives CSVRTGDEQYF.

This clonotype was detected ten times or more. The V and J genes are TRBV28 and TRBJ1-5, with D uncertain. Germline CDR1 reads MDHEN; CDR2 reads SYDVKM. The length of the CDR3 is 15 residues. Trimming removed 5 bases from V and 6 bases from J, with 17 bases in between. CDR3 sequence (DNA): TGTGCCAGCAGTCCCGCCCTTCCTGGGATTCAGCCCCAGCATTTT. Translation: CASSPALPGIQPQHF.

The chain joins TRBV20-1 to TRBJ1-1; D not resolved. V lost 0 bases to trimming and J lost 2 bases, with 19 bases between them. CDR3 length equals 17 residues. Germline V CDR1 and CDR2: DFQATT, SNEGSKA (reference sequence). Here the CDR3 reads CSARDNSVAALNTEAFF. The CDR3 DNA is TGCAGTGCTAGAGATAATAGTGTGGCAGCGCTTAACACTGAAGCTTTCTTT.

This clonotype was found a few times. The CDR3 DNA reads as TGTGCCAGCAGCCAAGTCGGTTGGGACAGGATCTACGAGCAGTACTTC. As protein: CASSQVGWDRIYEQYF. The chain couples TRBV3-1 to TRBJ2-7, with 8 bases matching TRBD1. The V and J ends lost 1 base and 3 bases, in that order; junction bases with no gene match: 8. Germline loops: CDR1 LGHDT, CDR2 YNNKEL (reference sequence). This CDR3 comprises 16 residues.

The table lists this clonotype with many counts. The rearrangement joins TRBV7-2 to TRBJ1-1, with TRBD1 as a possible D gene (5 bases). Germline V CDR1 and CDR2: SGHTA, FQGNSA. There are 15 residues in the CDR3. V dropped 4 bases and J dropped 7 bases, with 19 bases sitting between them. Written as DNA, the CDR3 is TGTGCCAGCAGCTCTAGGGGAGGGAAAGTTATTGAAGCTTTCTTT. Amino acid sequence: CASSSRGGKVIEAFF.

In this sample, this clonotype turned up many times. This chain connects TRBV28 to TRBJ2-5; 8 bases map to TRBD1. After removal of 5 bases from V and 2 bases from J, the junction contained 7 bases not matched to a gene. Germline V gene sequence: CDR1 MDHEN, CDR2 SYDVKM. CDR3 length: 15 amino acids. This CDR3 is CASSDRTGIQETQYF. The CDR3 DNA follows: TGTGCCAGCAGTGACCGGACAGGGATTCAAGAGACCCAGTACTTC.

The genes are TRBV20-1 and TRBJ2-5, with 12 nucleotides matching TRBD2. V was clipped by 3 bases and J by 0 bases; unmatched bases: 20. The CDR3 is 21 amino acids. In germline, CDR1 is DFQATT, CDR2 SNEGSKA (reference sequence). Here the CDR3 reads CSASPTSGGWGGGPYQETQYF. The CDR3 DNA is TGCAGTGCTAGCCCCACTAGCGGGGGGTGGGGCGGGGGACCGTACCAAGAGACCCAGTACTTC.

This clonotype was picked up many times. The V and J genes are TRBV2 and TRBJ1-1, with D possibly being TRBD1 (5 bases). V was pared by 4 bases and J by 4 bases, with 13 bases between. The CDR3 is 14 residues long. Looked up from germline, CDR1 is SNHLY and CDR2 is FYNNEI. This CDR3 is CASSVQGDRTEAFF. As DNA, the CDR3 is TGTGCCAGCAGTGTACAAGGGGATCGCACTGAAGCTTTCTTT.

CDR3 region: CASSTTPVRAEQYF. CDR3 sequence (DNA): TGTGCCAGCAGTACTACCCCCGTTCGCGCCGAGCAGTACTTC. This rearrangement joins TRBV6-2 or TRBV6-3 to TRBJ2-7; D unresolved. V was clipped by 5 bases and J by 6 bases, with 17 bases between them. Per the germline V gene, CDR1 is MNHEY and CDR2 is SVGEGT. The CDR3 length is 14 residues.

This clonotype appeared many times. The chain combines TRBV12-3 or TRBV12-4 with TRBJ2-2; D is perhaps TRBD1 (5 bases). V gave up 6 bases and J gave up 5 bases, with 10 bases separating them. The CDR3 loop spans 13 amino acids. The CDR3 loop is CASSQTGTGELFF. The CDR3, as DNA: TGTGCCAGCAGCCAAACAGGAACCGGGGAGCTGTTTTTT.

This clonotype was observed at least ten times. In DNA, the CDR3 is TGTGCCAGCAGTGAAGGCCCAGGGGCCGGTGGAGGCTACACCTTC. Its translation: CASSEGPGAGGGYTF. The J gene is TRBJ1-2, the V gene TRBV6-1, with a weak D call TRBD1 (6 bases). CDR3 size: 15 residues. The V end lost 1 base, the J end lost 8 bases, and 17 bases lay between the germline ends. Germline CDR1 and CDR2: MNHNS and SASEGT.

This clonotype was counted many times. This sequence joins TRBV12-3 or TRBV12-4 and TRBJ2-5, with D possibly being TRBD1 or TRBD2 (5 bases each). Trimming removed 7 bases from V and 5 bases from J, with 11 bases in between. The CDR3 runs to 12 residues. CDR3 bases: TGTGCCAGCACCGCCTGGGGGGAGACCCAGTACTTC. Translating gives CASTAWGETQYF.

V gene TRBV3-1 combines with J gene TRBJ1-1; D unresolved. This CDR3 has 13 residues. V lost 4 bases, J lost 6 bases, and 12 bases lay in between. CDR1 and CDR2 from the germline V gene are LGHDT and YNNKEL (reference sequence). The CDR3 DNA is TGTGCCAGCAGCCTTATTGCTGGGTCTGAAGCTTTCTTT. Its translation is CASSLIAGSEAFF. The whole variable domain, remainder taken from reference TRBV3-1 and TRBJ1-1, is DTAVSQTPKYLVTQMGNDKSIKCEQNLGHDTMYWYKQDSKKFLKIMFSYNNKELIINETVPNRFSPKSPDKAHLNLHINSLELGDSAVYFCASSLIAGSEAFFGQGTRLTVV.

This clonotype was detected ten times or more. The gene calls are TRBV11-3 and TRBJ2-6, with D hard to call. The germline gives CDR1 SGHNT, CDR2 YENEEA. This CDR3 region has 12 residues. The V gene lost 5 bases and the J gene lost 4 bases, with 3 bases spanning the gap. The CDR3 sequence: CASSAGANVLTF. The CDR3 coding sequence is TGTGCCAGCAGCGCAGGGGCCAACGTCCTGACTTTC.

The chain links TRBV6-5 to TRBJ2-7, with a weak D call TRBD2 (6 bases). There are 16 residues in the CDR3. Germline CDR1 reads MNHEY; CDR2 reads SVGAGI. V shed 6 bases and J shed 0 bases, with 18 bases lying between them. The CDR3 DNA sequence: TGTGCCAGCAGCTCGGGGGACTTAAGGAGCTCCTACGAGCAGTACTTC. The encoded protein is CASSSGDLRSSYEQYF.

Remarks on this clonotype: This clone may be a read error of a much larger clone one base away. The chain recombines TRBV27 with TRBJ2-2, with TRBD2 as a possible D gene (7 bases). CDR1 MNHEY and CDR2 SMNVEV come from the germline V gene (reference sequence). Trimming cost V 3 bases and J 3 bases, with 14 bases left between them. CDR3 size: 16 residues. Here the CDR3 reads CASSLRGTRYTGELFF. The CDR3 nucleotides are TGTGCCAGCAGTTTGCGGGGGACACGGTACACCGGGGAGCTGTTTTTT.

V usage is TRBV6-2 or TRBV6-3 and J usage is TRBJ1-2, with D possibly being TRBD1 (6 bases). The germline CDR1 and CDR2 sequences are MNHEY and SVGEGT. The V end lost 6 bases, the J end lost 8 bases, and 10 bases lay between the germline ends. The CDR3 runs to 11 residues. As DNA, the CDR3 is TGTGCCAGCAGGGAGGGGGGCGGCTACACCTTC. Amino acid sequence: CASREGGGYTF.

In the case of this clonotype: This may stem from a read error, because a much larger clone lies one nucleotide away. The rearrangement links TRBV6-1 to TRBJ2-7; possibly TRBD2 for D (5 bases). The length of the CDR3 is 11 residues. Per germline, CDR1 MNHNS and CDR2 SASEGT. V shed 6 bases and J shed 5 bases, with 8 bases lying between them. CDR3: CASSKEDEQYF. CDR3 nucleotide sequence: TGTGCCAGCAGCAAGGAGGACGAGCAGTACTTC.